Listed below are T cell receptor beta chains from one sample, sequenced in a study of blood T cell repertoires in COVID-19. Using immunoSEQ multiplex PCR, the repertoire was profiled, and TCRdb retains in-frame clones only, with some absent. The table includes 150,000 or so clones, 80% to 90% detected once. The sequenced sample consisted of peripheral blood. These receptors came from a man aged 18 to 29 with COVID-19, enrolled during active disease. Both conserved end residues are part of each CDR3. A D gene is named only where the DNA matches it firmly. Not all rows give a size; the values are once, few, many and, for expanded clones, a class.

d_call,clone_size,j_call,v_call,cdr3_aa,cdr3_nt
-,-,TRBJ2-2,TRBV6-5,CASSRDTRTGELFF,TGTGCCAGCAGCCGGGACACGAGGACCGGGGAGCTGTTTTTT
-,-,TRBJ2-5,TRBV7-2,CASSLSVVYQETQYF,TGTGCCAGCAGCTTAAGCGTAGTGTACCAAGAGACCCAGTACTTC
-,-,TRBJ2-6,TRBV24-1,CATSDSRGRAGANVLTF,TGTGCCACCAGTGATTCCCGAGGCAGGGCCGGGGCCAACGTCCTGACTTTC
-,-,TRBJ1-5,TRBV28,CASSLGVDRPYQPQHF,TGTGCCAGCAGCCTAGGTGTCGACAGACCCTATCAGCCCCAGCATTTT
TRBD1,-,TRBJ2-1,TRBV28,CASSTGTGHNEQFF,TGTGCCAGCAGTACCGGGACAGGTCACAATGAGCAGTTCTTC
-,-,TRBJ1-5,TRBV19,CASTGGRTAQPQHF,TGTGCCAGTACGGGGGGTAGGACAGCTCAGCCCCAGCATTTT
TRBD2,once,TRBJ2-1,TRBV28,CASSTGTSGGIGQFF,TGTGCCAGCAGCACCGGGACTAGCGGGGGGATAGGGCAGTTCTTC
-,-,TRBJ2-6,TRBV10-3,CAISDLSGTGANVLTF,TGTGCCATCAGTGATTTATCGGGGACTGGGGCCAACGTCCTGACTTTC
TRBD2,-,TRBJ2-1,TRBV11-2,CASSLEGAGGIWEQFF,TGTGCCAGCAGCTTAGAGGGAGCGGGAGGTATTTGGGAGCAGTTCTTC
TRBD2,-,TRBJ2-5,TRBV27,CASSLSSGDHQETQYF,TGTGCCAGCAGTTTATCTAGCGGGGACCACCAAGAGACCCAGTACTTC
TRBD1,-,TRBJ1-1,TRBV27,CASSLNRGRMNTEAFF,TGTGCCAGCAGCCTAAACAGGGGGCGGATGAACACTGAAGCTTTCTTT
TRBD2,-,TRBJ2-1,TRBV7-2,CASSLTPGLAGVGEQFF,TGTGCCAGCAGCTTAACGCCGGGGCTAGCGGGAGTAGGGGAGCAGTTCTTC
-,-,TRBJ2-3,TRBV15,CATSRDRTLTQYF,TGTGCCACCAGCAGAGACCGGACTCTAACGCAGTATTTT
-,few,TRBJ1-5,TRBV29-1,CSVGGGVRGPQHF,TGCAGCGTTGGAGGGGGAGTACGAGGGCCCCAGCATTTT
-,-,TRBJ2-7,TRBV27,CASTRTGGFYEQYF,TGTGCCAGCACCCGCACGGGGGGCTTCTACGAGCAGTACTTC
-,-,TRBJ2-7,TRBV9,CASSVVSESYEQYF,TGTGCCAGCAGCGTGGTTAGCGAAAGCTACGAGCAGTACTTC
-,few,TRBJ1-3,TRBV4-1,CASSQGQGRGNTIYF,TGCGCCAGCAGCCAAGGGCAGGGTAGGGGAAACACCATATATTTT
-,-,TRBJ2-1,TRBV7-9,CASSSYRYNEQFF,TGTGCCAGCAGCTCGTACAGGTACAATGAGCAGTTCTTC
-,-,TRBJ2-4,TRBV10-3,CAISERVQGAKNIQYF,TGTGCCATCAGTGAGAGGGTCCAGGGAGCCAAAAACATTCAGTACTTC
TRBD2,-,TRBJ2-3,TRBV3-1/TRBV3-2,CASSPGELAGAPDTQYF,TGTGCCAGCAGCCCAGGGGAACTAGCGGGAGCCCCAGATACGCAGTATTTT
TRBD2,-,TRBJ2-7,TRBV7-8,CASSSTGSGIPYEQYF,TGTGCCAGCAGCTCAACCGGGAGCGGGATTCCCTACGAGCAGTACTTC
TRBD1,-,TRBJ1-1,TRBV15,CATSRDQGQVNTEAFF,TGTGCCACCAGCAGAGACCAGGGACAGGTCAACACTGAAGCTTTCTTT
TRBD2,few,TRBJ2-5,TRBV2,CASSDHDQTSGQETQYF,TGTGCCAGCAGTGATCACGACCAGACTAGCGGACAAGAGACCCAGTACTTC
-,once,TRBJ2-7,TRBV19,CASSIGDNSYEQYF,TGTGCCAGTAGTATAGGGGACAACTCCTACGAGCAGTACTTC
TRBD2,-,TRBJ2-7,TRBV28,CASSSTKIAGGREQYF,TGTGCCAGCAGTTCTACGAAGATAGCGGGAGGGCGTGAGCAGTACTTC
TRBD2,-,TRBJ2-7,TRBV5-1,CASSPTSGFSYEQYF,TGCGCCAGCAGCCCCACTAGCGGATTCTCCTACGAGCAGTACTTC
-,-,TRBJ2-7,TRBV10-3,CAIRSRYEQYF,TGTGCCATCAGGTCCCGTTACGAGCAGTACTTC
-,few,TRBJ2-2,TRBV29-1,CSANPGAGELFF,TGCAGCGCAAATCCAGGGGCCGGGGAGCTGTTTTTT
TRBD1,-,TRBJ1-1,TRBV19,CASSITTGAGAEAFF,TGTGCCAGTAGTATAACGACAGGGGCGGGGGCTGAAGCTTTCTTT
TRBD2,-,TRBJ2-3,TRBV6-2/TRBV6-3,CASSYAPSGSRTDTQYF,TGTGCCAGCAGTTACGCTCCTAGCGGGAGTCGCACAGATACGCAGTATTTT
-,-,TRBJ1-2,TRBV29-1,CSVEDPLDYGYTF,TGCAGCGTTGAAGATCCCCTCGACTATGGCTACACCTTC
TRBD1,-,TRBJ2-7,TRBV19,CASSIGQGAGEQYF,TGTGCCAGTAGTATCGGTCAGGGGGCAGGCGAGCAGTACTTC
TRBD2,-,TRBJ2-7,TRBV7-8,CASSSGGGLFYEQYF,TGTGCCAGCAGCTCCGGGGGGGGTTTATTCTACGAGCAGTACTTC
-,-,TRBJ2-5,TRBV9,CASSARTGIQETQYF,TGTGCCAGCAGCGCCCGGACGGGGATCCAAGAGACCCAGTACTTC
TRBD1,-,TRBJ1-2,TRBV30,CAWSRDSGAYGYTF,TGTGCCTGGAGTAGGGACAGTGGGGCTTATGGCTACACCTTC
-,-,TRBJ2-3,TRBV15,CATSGSDTQYF,TGTGCCACCAGCGGGAGTGATACGCAGTATTTT